These 19 T cell receptor beta chains were all obtained from the same sample, sequenced in a study of shared clonotypes between healthy human individuals. TCRdb keeps only in-frame clones here, not all; method: immunoSEQ multiplex PCR. Among almost 750,000 clones listed, about two thirds were seen once. The specimen was memory CD4+ T cells sorted from blood. The sample's subset: CD45RA-negative fraction. The receptor set was obtained from a woman in her twenties or thirties in good health.

The count of this clone is one. The J gene is TRBJ2-4, the V gene TRBV14; possible D gene TRBD2, 5 bases. Germline CDR1 SGHDN, CDR2 FVKESK. The CDR3 runs 17 residues. Trimming removed 3 bases from V and 2 bases from J, with 17 bases in between. CDR3 in amino acids: CASSHTSAGYTKNIQYF. The CDR3 region has the DNA TGTGCCAGCAGCCATACCTCGGCGGGTTACACCAAAAACATTCAGTACTTC.

The CDR3 loop is CASSPGHGGTGELFF. In DNA, the CDR3 is TGTGCCAGTAGTCCAGGGCACGGAGGAACCGGGGAGCTGTTTTTT. J is TRBJ2-2 and V is TRBV19; D might be TRBD1 or TRBD2, each matching 5 bases. Germline CDR1 LNHDA, CDR2 SQIVND (reference sequence). V was shortened by 5 bases and J by 5 bases, with 15 bases between the two germline ends. The CDR3 sequence is 15 residues long. Variable domain in full (rest from reference TRBV19 and TRBJ2-2): DGGITQSPKYLFRKEGQNVTLSCEQNLNHDAMYWYRQDPGQGLRLIYYSQIVNDFQKGDIAEGYSVSREKKESFPLTVTSAQKNPTAFYLCASSPGHGGTGELFFGEGSRLTVL.

CDR3 in amino acids: CASSIAGKSYEQYF. The DNA of the CDR3 is TGCGCCAGCAGCATTGCAGGGAAGTCCTACGAGCAGTACTTC. This chain connects TRBV5-1 to TRBJ2-7, with TRBD1 as a possible D gene (5 bases). The germline gives CDR1 SGHRS, CDR2 YFSETQ. Between the trimmed V and J ends, which lost 4 bases and 1 base, there was a span of 12 bases. The CDR3 runs to 14 residues.

This clone showed up just once. The rearrangement uses TRBV7-2 and TRBJ2-7; 7 bases fit TRBD2. Germline loops: CDR1 SGHTA, CDR2 FQGNSA. The junction had 11 bases not matched to a gene; V was cut back by 5 bases and J by 13 bases. The CDR3 has 12 residues. CDR3 DNA sequence: TGTGCCAGCAGCCCCGGGGAGGGGCCGGCCTACTTC. Translated: CASSPGEGPAYF.

The chain joins TRBV5-3 to TRBJ1-2; a weak D match, TRBD1 (6 bases). TRBV5-3 is placed among ORFs of uncertain function. The CDR3 is made up of 15 amino acids. V was trimmed by 1 base and J by 4 bases, leaving 14 bases between them. The CDR3: CARSLRGGGLYGYTF. The CDR3 DNA is TGTGCCAGAAGCTTGCGGGGAGGGGGACTCTATGGCTACACCTTC.

This clone has only a few counts. The chain recombines TRBV2 with TRBJ1-2; 7 bases agree with TRBD1. The V gene's germline CDR1 is SNHLY and CDR2 FYNNEI. This CDR3 has 16 residues. V gave up 6 bases and J gave up 2 bases; unmatched junction bases: 12. CDR3 loop: CASSGSLRGPNYGYTF. CDR3 bases: TGTGCCAGCAGCGGGTCCTTGAGGGGGCCGAACTATGGCTACACCTTC.

The V gene is TRBV29-1, the J gene TRBJ2-5, with D hard to call. The germline V and J ends were trimmed by 4 bases and 5 bases, with 11 bases remaining between them. CDR1 and CDR2 (germline): SQVTM, ANQGSEA. The CDR3 loop spans 12 amino acids. The CDR3 DNA follows: TGCAGCGTTGTTAGGGATGGGGAGACCCAGTACTTC. This encodes CSVVRDGETQYF. Filled out from reference TRBV29-1 and TRBJ2-5, the complete variable domain reads SAVISQKPSRDICQRGTSLTIQCQVDSQVTMMFWYRQQPGQSLTLIATANQGSEATYESGFVIDKFPISRPNLTFSTLTVSNMSPEDSSIYLCSVVRDGETQYFGPGTRLLVL.

The genes are TRBV4-2 and TRBJ2-5; no reliable D call. The CDR3 totals 15 residues. Germline CDR1 and CDR2: LGHNA and YNFKEQ. V gave up 0 bases and J gave up 2 bases, with 10 bases separating them. CDR3 region: CASSQDSTAQETQYF. For the CDR3, the DNA is TGTGCCAGCAGCCAAGATTCCACAGCGCAAGAGACCCAGTACTTC.

This clone has only a few counts. The chain employs TRBV10-2 and TRBJ2-7; 8 positions agree with TRBD1. The V gene end was trimmed by 6 bases and the J gene end by 6 bases; junction bases not matched to a gene: 4. The CDR3 runs to 12 residues. Per germline, CDR1 WSHSY and CDR2 SAAADI. The CDR3 DNA is TGCGCCAGCAGCAAGACAGGGGTCGAGCAGTACTTC. It specifies CASSKTGVEQYF.

DNA of the CDR3: TGTGCCAGCAACACACAGGGGGCGCCGGGGGAGCAGTACTTC. This sequence encodes CASNTQGAPGEQYF. The chain carries TRBV2 and TRBJ2-7; 9 bases are shared with TRBD1. Trimming cost V 7 bases and J 7 bases; bases outside gene matches: 11. This CDR3 has 14 residues. The germline CDR1 and CDR2 sequences are SNHLY and FYNNEI.

This clone was seen a handful of times. This chain links TRBV11-2 with TRBJ2-1; a weak D match, TRBD1 (6 bases). The CDR3 extends over 13 amino acids. Per the germline V gene, CDR1 is SGHAT and CDR2 is FQNNGV. With 4 bases removed from V and 7 bases from J, the gap between germline ends came to 11 bases. DNA of the CDR3: TGTGCCAGCAGCTCCGGACAGAGTAATGAGCAGTTCTTC. Translating it yields CASSSGQSNEQFF.

J is TRBJ2-1 and V is TRBV5-4; D unclear. Trimming stripped 1 base from V and 2 bases from J, with 13 bases between. Looked up from germline, CDR1 is SGHNT and CDR2 is YYREEE (reference sequence). The length of the CDR3 is 16 residues. The CDR3 region has the DNA TGTGCCAGCAGCTTGCGGGTCTCATTAACCTACAATGAGCAGTTCTTC. Residues: CASSLRVSLTYNEQFF.

The gene calls are TRBV28 and TRBJ2-7; 8 nucleotides agree with TRBD1. The ends lost 6 bases at V and 6 bases at J; junction bases unmatched: 7. This CDR3 spans 13 amino acids. CDR1 is MDHEN, CDR2 SYDVKM, per germline. Here the CDR3 reads CASSRTDRGEQYF. The CDR3, as DNA: TGTGCCAGCAGCCGAACCGACAGGGGCGAGCAGTACTTC.

The chain has TRBV9 and TRBJ2-1; 8 nucleotides align to TRBD2. The junction had 5 bases not matched to a gene; V was cut back by 4 bases and J by 2 bases. The germline CDR1 and CDR2 sequences are SGDLS and YYNGEE. This CDR3 spans 15 amino acids. The CDR3 spells CASSPPGLAYNEQFF. CDR3 DNA sequence: TGTGCCAGCAGCCCACCGGGACTAGCCTACAATGAGCAGTTCTTC.

This clone was seen at least ten times. This rearrangement joins TRBV5-1 to TRBJ2-1; 8 bases fit TRBD2. The V gene's germline CDR1 is SGHRS and CDR2 YFSETQ. V shed 4 bases, J shed 9 bases, and the junction held 12 bases outside the gene matches. The CDR3 runs 15 residues. CDR3 in amino acids: CASSGAGAPFGEQFF. The CDR3, as DNA: TGCGCCAGCAGCGGAGCGGGAGCACCGTTCGGTGAGCAGTTCTTC.

This clone was seen once. CDR3 in amino acids: CASSIGQPLYEQYF. The CDR3 DNA reads TGTGCCAGTAGTATAGGACAGCCACTCTACGAGCAGTACTTC. The genes are TRBV19 and TRBJ2-7; a weak D match, TRBD1 (5 bases). Germline assignment: CDR1 LNHDA and CDR2 SQIVND (reference sequence). The CDR3 has 14 amino acids. V was cut by 1 base and J by 3 bases, with 10 bases left in between. Filled out from reference TRBV19 and TRBJ2-7, the complete variable domain reads DGGITQSPKYLFRKEGQNVTLSCEQNLNHDAMYWYRQDPGQGLRLIYYSQIVNDFQKGDIAEGYSVSREKKESFPLTVTSAQKNPTAFYLCASSIGQPLYEQYFGPGTRLTVT.

This clone turned up a few times. The chain uses TRBV28 and TRBJ1-5; a weak D match, TRBD1 (6 bases). Germline values: CDR1 MDHEN, CDR2 SYDVKM. CDR3 length: 14 amino acids. V lost 4 bases and J lost 4, with 11 bases in between. The CDR3 sequence is CASSSGGWNQPQHF. CDR3 coding DNA: TGTGCCAGCAGTTCGGGGGGCTGGAATCAGCCCCAGCATTTT.

This clone appeared a single time. The V call is TRBV28, the J call TRBJ1-2; D might be TRBD1 (5 bases). The V gene lost 3 bases and the J gene lost 6 bases, with 17 bases spanning the gap. In germline, CDR1 is MDHEN, CDR2 SYDVKM. This CDR3 has 15 residues. The CDR3 reads CASSLVGDVRDGYTF. As DNA, the CDR3 is TGTGCCAGCAGTTTGGTAGGGGACGTCCGAGATGGCTACACCTTC.

The chain carries TRBV7-9 and TRBJ2-1; 7 positions agree with TRBD1. Germline V CDR1 and CDR2: SEHNR, FQNEAQ (reference sequence). The CDR3 loop spans 14 amino acids. V trimming: 4 bases; J trimming: 5 bases; junction bases outside the gene matches: 5. CDR3 protein: CASSSTGTDNEQFF. For the CDR3, the DNA is TGTGCCAGCAGCTCCACCGGGACAGACAATGAGCAGTTCTTC.